The present TCR beta chain was sequenced within a study of STAT5B mutations in CD4+ large granular lymphocyte leukemia. Regarding the study as a whole: No patients shared main leukemic clonotypes, though roughly 23% appeared at low frequency elsewhere.

The CDR3 extends over 16 amino acids. Germline V lookup: CDR1 SGHRS, CDR2 YFSETQ. The V and J ends lost 0 bases and 4 bases, in that order; junction bases with no gene match: 5. This clone was counted a single time. The antigen is undetermined. Sequencing was performed with immunoSEQ multiplex PCR; in TCRdb, only in-frame clones are kept and a portion is missing. The sample holds fewer than 5,000 clones; about four fifths are singletons and the top ten take 8% to 9%. The source material was PBMCs. V usage is TRBV5-1 and J usage is TRBJ2-5; 11 positions match TRBD1. The receptor's source is a man aged 70-80 years with CD4+ T-cell large granular lymphocyte leukemia. The CDR3 DNA reads as TGCGCCAGCAGCTTGGCCGGACAGGGGGCATCAGAGACCCAGTACTTC. Translated, it gives CASSLAGQGASETQYF.